This T cell receptor beta chain was identified during a study of PD-1 blockade in mismatch repair-deficient tumors. Study as a whole: Patients had approximately 12 mismatch repair-deficient cancer types, all previously treated and progressing.

The time point here: 10-day in vitro stimulation with candidate neoantigen peptide 7. Mismatch repair deficiency was confirmed in all patients, by PCR or immunohistochemistry. Each of about seven ELISpot-reactive candidate peptides was used for roughly 10-day stimulation. Study observations and caveats: Over a hundred unique blood TCRs came from expansion to three of seven peptides.

TCRdb's table, derived via immunoSEQ multiplex PCR, lists solely in-frame clones and lacks some. Among 7,000 to 9,000 clones listed, around nine tenths were seen once. Concerning this clone: Its antigen is unknown.

V was trimmed by 0 bases and J by 3 bases, leaving 5 bases between them. This CDR3 spans 13 amino acids. Germline assignment: CDR1 SGHAT and CDR2 FQNNGV. The source is an adult with mismatch repair-deficient cancer. The gene calls are TRBV11-2 and TRBJ1-1, with D unresolved. Specimen: cells cultured in vitro, collected from a patient treated with pembrolizumab. The CDR3 DNA reads as TGTGCCAGCAGCTTAGATATGGACACTGAAGCTTTCTTT. This translates into CASSLDMDTEAFF.